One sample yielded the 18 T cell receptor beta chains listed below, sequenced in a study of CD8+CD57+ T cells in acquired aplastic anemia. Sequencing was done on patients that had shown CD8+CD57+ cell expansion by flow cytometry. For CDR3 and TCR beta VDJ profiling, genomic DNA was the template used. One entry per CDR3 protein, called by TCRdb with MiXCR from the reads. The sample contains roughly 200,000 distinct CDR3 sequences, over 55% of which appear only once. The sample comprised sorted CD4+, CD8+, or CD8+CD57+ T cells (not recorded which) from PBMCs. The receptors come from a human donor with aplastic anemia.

DNA of the CDR3: TGTGCCAGCAGCAACAGGGCCGAGCAGTACTTC. Amino acid sequence: CASSNRAEQYF. The chain combines TRBV2 with TRBJ2-7, with a tentative D call TRBD1 (6 bases). CDR1 and CDR2 from the germline V gene are SNHLY and FYNNEI. This CDR3 contains 11 residues. V lost 6 bases to trimming and J lost 6 bases, with 9 bases between them.

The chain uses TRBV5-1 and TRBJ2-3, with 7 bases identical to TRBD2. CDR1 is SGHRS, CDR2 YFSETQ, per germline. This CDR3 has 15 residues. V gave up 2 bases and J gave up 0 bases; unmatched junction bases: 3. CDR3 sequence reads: CASSFGGVSTDTQYF. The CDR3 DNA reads TGCGCCAGCAGCTTTGGGGGGGTGAGCACAGATACGCAGTATTTT.

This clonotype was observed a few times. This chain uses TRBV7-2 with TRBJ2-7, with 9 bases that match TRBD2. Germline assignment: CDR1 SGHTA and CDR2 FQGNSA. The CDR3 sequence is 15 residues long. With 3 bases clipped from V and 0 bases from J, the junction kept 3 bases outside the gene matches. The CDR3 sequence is CASSFSGGRSYEQYF. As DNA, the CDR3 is TGTGCCAGCAGCTTTAGCGGGGGCCGCTCCTACGAGCAGTACTTC.

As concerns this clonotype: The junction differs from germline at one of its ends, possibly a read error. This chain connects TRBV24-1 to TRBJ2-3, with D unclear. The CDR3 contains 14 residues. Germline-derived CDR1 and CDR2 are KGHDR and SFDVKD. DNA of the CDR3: TGTGCCGCCAGTTCGGCTAGAGGCACAGCTACGCAGTATTTT. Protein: CAASSARGTATQYF.

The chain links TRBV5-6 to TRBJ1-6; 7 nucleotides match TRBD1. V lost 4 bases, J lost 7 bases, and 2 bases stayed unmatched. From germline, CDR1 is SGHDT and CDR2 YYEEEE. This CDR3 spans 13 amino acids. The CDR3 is CASSEGANSPLHF. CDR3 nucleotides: TGTGCCAGCAGCGAGGGGGCAAATTCACCCCTCCACTTT.

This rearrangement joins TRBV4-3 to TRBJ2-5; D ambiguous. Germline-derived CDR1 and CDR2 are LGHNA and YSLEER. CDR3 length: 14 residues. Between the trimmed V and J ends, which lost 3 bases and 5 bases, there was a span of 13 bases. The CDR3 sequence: CASSQWSGGETQYF. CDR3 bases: TGCGCCAGCAGCCAGTGGTCGGGTGGGGAGACCCAGTACTTC.

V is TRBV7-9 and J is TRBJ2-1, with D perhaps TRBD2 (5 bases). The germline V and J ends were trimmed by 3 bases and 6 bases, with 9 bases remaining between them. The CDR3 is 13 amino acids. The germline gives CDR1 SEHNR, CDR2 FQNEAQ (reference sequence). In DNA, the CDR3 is TGTGCCAGCAGCTTTACTAGTTTCAATGAGCAGTTCTTC. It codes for CASSFTSFNEQFF.

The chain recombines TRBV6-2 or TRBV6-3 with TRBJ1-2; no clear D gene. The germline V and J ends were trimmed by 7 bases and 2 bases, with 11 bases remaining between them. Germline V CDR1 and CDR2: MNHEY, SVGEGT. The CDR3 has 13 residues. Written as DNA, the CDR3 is TGTGCCAGCACACGATTTTCAAACTATGGCTACACCTTC. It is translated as CASTRFSNYGYTF.

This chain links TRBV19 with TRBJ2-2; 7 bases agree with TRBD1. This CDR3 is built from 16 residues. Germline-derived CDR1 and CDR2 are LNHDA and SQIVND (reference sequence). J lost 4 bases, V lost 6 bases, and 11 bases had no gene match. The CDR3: CASSPYSSGGTGELFF. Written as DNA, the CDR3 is TGTGCCAGTAGCCCGTATTCGTCAGGGGGCACCGGGGAGCTGTTTTTT.

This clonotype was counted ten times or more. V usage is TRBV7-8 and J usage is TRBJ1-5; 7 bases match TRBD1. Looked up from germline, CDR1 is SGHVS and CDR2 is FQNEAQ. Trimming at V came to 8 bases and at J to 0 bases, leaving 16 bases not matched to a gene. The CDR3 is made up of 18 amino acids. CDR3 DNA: TGTGCCAGCGCATCACTGGACAGGATAGCCTATAGCAATCAGCCCCAGCATTTT. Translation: CASASLDRIAYSNQPQHF.

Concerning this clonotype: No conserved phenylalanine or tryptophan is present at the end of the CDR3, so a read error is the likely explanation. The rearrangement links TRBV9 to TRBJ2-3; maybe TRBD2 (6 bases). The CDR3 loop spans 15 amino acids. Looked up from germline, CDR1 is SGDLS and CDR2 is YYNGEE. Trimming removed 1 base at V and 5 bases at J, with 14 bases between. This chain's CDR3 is CASSVQGSGGDTQYS. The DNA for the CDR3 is TGTGCCAGCAGCGTACAGGGTAGCGGCGGAGATACGCAGTATTCT.

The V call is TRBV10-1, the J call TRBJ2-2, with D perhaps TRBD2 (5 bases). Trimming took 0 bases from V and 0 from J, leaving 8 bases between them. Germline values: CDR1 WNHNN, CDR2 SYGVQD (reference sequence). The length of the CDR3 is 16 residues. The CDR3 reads CASSESGASNTGELFF. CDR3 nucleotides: TGCGCCAGCAGTGAGTCGGGAGCTTCGAACACCGGGGAGCTGTTTTTT.

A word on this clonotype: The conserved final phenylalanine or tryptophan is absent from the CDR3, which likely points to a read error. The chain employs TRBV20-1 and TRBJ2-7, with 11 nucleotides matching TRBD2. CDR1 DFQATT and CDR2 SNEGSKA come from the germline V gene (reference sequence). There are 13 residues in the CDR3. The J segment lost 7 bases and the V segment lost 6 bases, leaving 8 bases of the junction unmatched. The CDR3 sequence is CSAVLAGVREQYL. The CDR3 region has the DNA TGCAGTGCCGTACTAGCGGGAGTAAGAGAGCAGTACCTC.

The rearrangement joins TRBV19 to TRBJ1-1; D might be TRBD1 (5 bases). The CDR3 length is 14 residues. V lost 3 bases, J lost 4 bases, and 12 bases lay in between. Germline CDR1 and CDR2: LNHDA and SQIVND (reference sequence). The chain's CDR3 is CASSIREGITEAFF. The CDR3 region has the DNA TGTGCCAGTAGTATCAGGGAGGGAATCACTGAAGCTTTCTTT.

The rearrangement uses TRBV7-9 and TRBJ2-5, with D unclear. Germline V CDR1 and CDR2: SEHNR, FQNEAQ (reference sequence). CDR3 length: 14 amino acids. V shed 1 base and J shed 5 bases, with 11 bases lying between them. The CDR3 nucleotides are TGTGCCAGCAGCTTAGTTGGGGTAGGGGAGACCCAGTACTTC. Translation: CASSLVGVGETQYF.

CDR3 DNA: TGTGCCAGCAGCGCTAGCGGGGCTTTGGACGAGCAGTTCTTC. It specifies CASSASGALDEQFF. V is TRBV7-3 and J is TRBJ2-1; 9 nucleotides match TRBD2. The CDR3 consists of 14 residues. With 5 bases clipped from V and 10 bases from J, the junction kept 9 bases outside the gene matches. Germline loops: CDR1 SGHTA, CDR2 FQGTGA.

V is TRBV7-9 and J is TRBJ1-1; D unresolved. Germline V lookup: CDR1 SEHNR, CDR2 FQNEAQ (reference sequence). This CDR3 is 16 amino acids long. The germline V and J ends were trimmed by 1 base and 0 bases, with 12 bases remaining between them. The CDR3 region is CASSLGTGSMNTEAFF. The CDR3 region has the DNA TGTGCCAGCAGCTTAGGTACGGGTTCCATGAACACTGAAGCTTTCTTT.

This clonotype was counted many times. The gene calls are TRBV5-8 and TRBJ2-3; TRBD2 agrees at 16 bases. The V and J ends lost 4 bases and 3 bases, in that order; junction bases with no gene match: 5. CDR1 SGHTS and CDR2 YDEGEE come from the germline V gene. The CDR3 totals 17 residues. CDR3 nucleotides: TGTGCCAGCAGCCCCGGGACTAGCGGGGGGGGGACAGATACGCAGTATTTT. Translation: CASSPGTSGGGTDTQYF.